The 26 T cell receptor beta chains reported below all come from one sample, sequenced in a study of T cell responses to AZD1222 COVID-19 vaccine. Assay used: immunoSEQ multiplex PCR; TCRdb lists only in-frame clones, some missing. The table includes 150,000 or so clones, 85% to 95% detected once. The specimen was peripheral blood, collected on day 0 of AZD1222 vaccination. Receptors were obtained from an adult in good health.

V is TRBV9 and J is TRBJ2-1, with 8 nucleotides matching TRBD1. V was clipped by 3 bases and J by 4 bases; unmatched bases: 9. The germline V gene encodes CDR1 SGDLS and CDR2 YYNGEE. This CDR3 contains 16 residues. This CDR3 reads CASSDGQGIRYNEQFF. As DNA, the CDR3 is TGTGCCAGCAGCGACGGACAGGGCATCAGATACAATGAGCAGTTCTTC.

This chain links TRBV5-1 with TRBJ2-3; D is unresolved. Germline V gives CDR1 SGHRS, CDR2 YFSETQ. Trimming took off 1 base at V and 3 bases at J, with 3 bases between the two ends. CDR3 length: 12 residues. In DNA, the CDR3 is TGCGCCAGCAGCTTGTTAACAGATACGCAGTATTTT. It codes for CASSLLTDTQYF. Complete variable domain (other parts from reference TRBV5-1 and TRBJ2-3): KAGVTQTPRYLIKTRGQQVTLSCSPISGHRSVSWYQQTPGQGLQFLFEYFSETQRNKGNFPGRFSGRQFSNSRSEMNVSTLELGDSALYLCASSLLTDTQYFGPGTRLTVL.

This chain joins TRBV24-1 and TRBJ1-1, with unresolved D. V lost 5 bases and J 0 bases, leaving 12 bases between the germline ends. This CDR3 contains 15 residues. Looked up from germline, CDR1 is KGHDR and CDR2 is SFDVKD. Here the CDR3 DNA reads TGTGCCACCAGTGTCCCCCAGCGGATGAACACTGAAGCTTTCTTT. Protein: CATSVPQRMNTEAFF.

The chain has TRBV4-2 and TRBJ1-6; 8 bases are shared with TRBD1. The CDR3 runs 17 residues. V shed 3 bases, J shed 3 bases, and the junction held 7 bases outside the gene matches. CDR1 and CDR2 (germline): LGHNA, YNFKEQ. The chain's CDR3 is CASSHHSGQDYNSPLHF. CDR3 DNA: TGTGCCAGCAGCCATCATTCGGGACAGGACTATAATTCACCCCTCCACTTT.

The chain employs TRBV20-1 and TRBJ2-7; no definite D call. Trimming took off 3 bases at V and 5 bases at J, with 17 bases between the two ends. The CDR3 has 14 residues. CDR1 DFQATT and CDR2 SNEGSKA come from the germline V gene (reference sequence). CDR3 bases: TGCAGTGCTAGTAGCCGCCCCCCTCGGGACGAGCAGTACTTC. This encodes CSASSRPPRDEQYF.

There are a few counts of this clone. The chain carries TRBV7-3 and TRBJ2-2; TRBD1 matches 8 bases. V lost 4 bases to trimming and J lost 7 bases; unmatched junction nucleotides: 8. CDR1 and CDR2 from the germline V gene are SGHTA and FQGTGA. This CDR3 is 15 amino acids long. The CDR3 region has the DNA TGTGCCAGCAGCTCTCAGGGGGCCGTAAGCGGGGAGCTGTTTTTT. This gives the protein CASSSQGAVSGELFF.

The V and J genes are TRBV2 and TRBJ1-1; D unclear. V shed 11 bases and J shed 0 bases, with 7 bases lying between them. The germline CDR1 and CDR2 sequences are SNHLY and FYNNEI. This CDR3 comprises 11 residues. The DNA of the CDR3 is TGTGCCGGACGGGTGAACACTGAAGCTTTCTTT. It codes for CAGRVNTEAFF.

The rearrangement links TRBV19 to TRBJ1-2; D might be TRBD1 (5 bases). The germline gives CDR1 LNHDA, CDR2 SQIVND (reference sequence). The CDR3 totals 13 residues. Trimming pared 6 bases from V and 6 bases from J, leaving 14 bases between. The CDR3 spells CASRPFGAHGYTF. DNA of the CDR3: TGTGCCAGTAGACCTTTCGGGGCACATGGCTACACCTTC.

This chain connects TRBV4-1 to TRBJ2-1, with TRBD1 matching over 7 bases. Germline V gene data show CDR1 as MGHRA and CDR2 as YSYEKL. After removal of 4 bases from V and 8 bases from J, the junction contained 5 bases not matched to a gene. The CDR3 sequence is 13 residues long. The CDR3 sequence: CASSPVGGDEQFF. The CDR3 bases are TGCGCCAGCAGCCCGGTAGGGGGCGATGAGCAGTTCTTC.

This chain joins TRBV19 and TRBJ1-2, with D possibly TRBD1 on 6 matching bases. Deletions cut 2 bases from V and 7 bases from J, with 8 bases between. This CDR3 is built from 12 residues. Germline lookup yields CDR1 LNHDA and CDR2 SQIVND (reference sequence). In DNA, the CDR3 is TGTGCCAGTAGTATAACAGGGCTTGGCTACACCTTC. This translates into CASSITGLGYTF. The variable domain in full, completed from reference TRBV19 and TRBJ1-2, reads DGGITQSPKYLFRKEGQNVTLSCEQNLNHDAMYWYRQDPGQGLRLIYYSQIVNDFQKGDIAEGYSVSREKKESFPLTVTSAQKNPTAFYLCASSITGLGYTFGSGTRLTVV.

CDR3 sequence (DNA): TGTGCCAGCAACCCGGCGACAAGGGGCAATCAGCCCCAGCATTTT. Its translation: CASNPATRGNQPQHF. The rearrangement uses TRBV6-2 or TRBV6-3 and TRBJ1-5; D remains ambiguous. The CDR3 covers 15 residues. V lost 7 bases, J lost 2 bases, and 15 bases lay in between. The germline gives CDR1 MNHEY, CDR2 SVGEGT.

The gene calls are TRBV6-5 and TRBJ2-5, with D perhaps TRBD1 (6 bases). The CDR3 sequence is 14 residues long. Germline CDR1 MNHEY, CDR2 SVGAGI. V was cut by 6 bases and J by 0 bases, with 11 bases left in between. In nucleotides, the CDR3 is TGTGCCAGCAGAACAGGGTTCTACCAAGAGACCCAGTACTTC. The encoded protein is CASRTGFYQETQYF.

This clone has just a few counts. The chain combines TRBV11-2 with TRBJ1-5, with TRBD1 as a possible D gene (6 bases). In germline, CDR1 is SGHAT, CDR2 FQNNGV. The CDR3 extends over 16 amino acids. Trimming took off 2 bases at V and 6 bases at J, with 17 bases between the two ends. CDR3 loop: CASSLNSGGARQPQHF. CDR3 DNA sequence: TGTGCCAGCAGCTTAAACTCGGGGGGGGCTCGTCAGCCCCAGCATTTT.

This chain links TRBV6-1 with TRBJ1-5; tentative D call: TRBD1 (6 bases). Germline loops: CDR1 MNHNS, CDR2 SASEGT. Between the trimmed V and J ends, which lost 2 bases and 1 base, there was a span of 15 bases. The CDR3 consists of 17 residues. CDR3 residues: CASSESTGKRSNQPQHF. The CDR3 DNA is TGTGCCAGCAGTGAATCCACAGGGAAGAGGAGCAATCAGCCCCAGCATTTT.

J is TRBJ1-4 and V is TRBV6-5; D is perhaps TRBD1 (5 bases). V gave up 2 bases and J gave up 5 bases, with 12 bases separating them. Germline assignment: CDR1 MNHEY and CDR2 SVGAGI. The CDR3 length is 15 residues. The chain's CDR3 is CASSYPMPGNEKLFF. The CDR3 region has the DNA TGTGCCAGCAGTTACCCGATGCCAGGGAATGAAAAACTGTTTTTT.

The rearrangement uses TRBV19 and TRBJ1-3, with no clear D. CDR1 is LNHDA and CDR2 is SQIVND in the germline V gene (reference sequence). V lost 3 bases and J lost 0, with 15 bases in between. The CDR3 runs to 17 residues. In DNA form, the CDR3 reads TGTGCCAGTAGTATCCCTAGGGAATCGAGCTCTGGAAACACCATATATTTT. It translates to CASSIPRESSSGNTIYF. Full variable domain (remainder filled in from reference TRBV19 and TRBJ1-3): DGGITQSPKYLFRKEGQNVTLSCEQNLNHDAMYWYRQDPGQGLRLIYYSQIVNDFQKGDIAEGYSVSREKKESFPLTVTSAQKNPTAFYLCASSIPRESSSGNTIYFGEGSWLTVV.

The genes are TRBV5-1 and TRBJ1-1, with 7 bases identical to TRBD1. This CDR3 has 12 amino acids. The V segment lost 7 bases and the J segment 5 bases; nucleotides outside the gene matches: 5. CDR1 and CDR2 from the germline V gene are SGHRS and YFSETQ. CDR3 loop: CASSQGGTEAFF. CDR3 coding DNA: TGCGCCAGCTCCCAGGGGGGGACTGAAGCTTTCTTT.

The gene calls are TRBV15 and TRBJ1-2; 7 positions match TRBD1. With 0 bases clipped from V and 6 bases from J, the junction kept 10 bases outside the gene matches. CDR3 length: 16 residues. The germline CDR1 and CDR2 sequences are LNHNV and YYDKDF (reference sequence). The CDR3 is CATSRDHDRVYDGYTF. CDR3 nucleotides: TGTGCCACCAGCAGAGATCACGACAGGGTTTACGATGGCTACACCTTC.

The chain uses TRBV9 and TRBJ2-1; no definite D call. V lost 0 bases and J lost 0, with 7 bases in between. The CDR3 covers 15 residues. CDR1 is SGDLS, CDR2 YYNGEE, per germline. The CDR3 DNA follows: TGTGCCAGCAGCGTAGTTCGAGGCTCCTACAATGAGCAGTTCTTC. Translation: CASSVVRGSYNEQFF.

The V and J genes are TRBV9 and TRBJ2-3; D uncertain. V shed 3 bases and J shed 4 bases, with 15 bases lying between them. The germline CDR1 and CDR2 sequences are SGDLS and YYNGEE. CDR3 size: 15 residues. The CDR3: CASSAQLTWADTQYF. As DNA, the CDR3 is TGTGCCAGCAGCGCCCAACTAACGTGGGCAGATACGCAGTATTTT. Supplemented by reference TRBV9 and TRBJ2-3, the full variable domain reads DSGVTQTPKHLITATGQRVTLRCSPRSGDLSVYWYQQSLDQGLQFLIQYYNGEERAKGNILERFSAQQFPDLHSELNLSSLELGDSALYFCASSAQLTWADTQYFGPGTRLTVL.

This chain uses TRBV5-5 with TRBJ1-1, with 7 bases identical to TRBD1. Germline CDR1 and CDR2: SGHKS and YYEKEE (reference sequence). This CDR3 spans 14 amino acids. V shed 1 base, J shed 5 bases, and the junction held 5 bases outside the gene matches. CDR3 nucleotides: TGTGCCAGCAGCTTGCGGGCAGGGGGGACTGAAGCTTTCTTT. Translating gives CASSLRAGGTEAFF.

Comment on this clone: A junction end diverges from the germline sequence, so it may reflect a read error. The V and J genes are TRBV7-7 and TRBJ2-5; no clear D. Per germline, CDR1 SSHAT and CDR2 FNYEAQ (reference sequence). CDR3 length equals 14 residues. CDR3 amino acids: CASSLDLGQETQYF. The CDR3 DNA sequence: TGTGCTAGCAGCTTAGATCTGGGGCAAGAGACCCAGTACTTC.

V gene TRBV5-1 combines with J gene TRBJ2-5, with 7 bases aligning to TRBD2. This CDR3 is built from 15 residues. Unmatched junction bases numbered 9, after V lost 4 bases and J lost 3 bases. Per germline, CDR1 SGHRS and CDR2 YFSETQ. The CDR3 nucleotides are TGCGCCAGCAGCATCGGGGGAGCGGGGAAAGAGACCCAGTACTTC. Residues: CASSIGGAGKETQYF.

The V gene is TRBV7-8, the J gene TRBJ2-1; 7 nucleotides align to TRBD2. Germline lookup yields CDR1 SGHVS and CDR2 FQNEAQ. The CDR3 is 16 amino acids. After removal of 5 bases from V and 5 bases from J, the junction contained 12 bases not matched to a gene. The CDR3 region is CASSPSLGLADNEQFF. The CDR3 nucleotides read TGTGCCAGCAGCCCATCACTCGGGCTAGCGGACAATGAGCAGTTCTTC.

This chain links TRBV15 with TRBJ2-3; possibly TRBD2 for D (5 bases). Germline CDR1 LNHNV, CDR2 YYDKDF (reference sequence). This CDR3 has 19 amino acids. V was trimmed by 0 bases and J by 4 bases, leaving 23 bases between them. For the CDR3, the DNA is TGTGCCACCAGCAGAGACCCCTATTCCCGACCCTCCGGGGCAGATACGCAGTATTTT. It is translated as CATSRDPYSRPSGADTQYF.

This clone was seen just once. This rearrangement joins TRBV7-9 to TRBJ1-6; a possible D gene is TRBD1 (5 bases). The CDR3 loop spans 11 amino acids. V was shortened by 5 bases and J by 15 bases, with 11 bases between the two germline ends. Germline V lookup: CDR1 SEHNR, CDR2 FQNEAQ (reference sequence). CDR3 in DNA: TGTGCCAGCAGCCTAACACAGGTCCTCCACTTT. It specifies CASSLTQVLHF.